What follows are 22 T cell receptor beta chains derived from one specimen sequenced in a study of tumor T cells in aggressive B-cell lymphoma. This table comes from immunoSEQ multiplex PCR, and its TCRdb copy is limited to in-frame clones, with some not included. Here the sample spans over a thousand clones, approximately 93% being singletons. The sample comprised tumor tissue. Receptors were obtained from an adult with diffuse large B cell lymphoma.

This clone was seen once. The chain is built from TRBV6-6 and TRBJ2-5; 9 nucleotides agree with TRBD2. The V gene's germline CDR1 is MNHNY and CDR2 SVGAGI (reference sequence). The trim removed 10 bases at V and 6 bases at J, leaving 12 bases unmatched. The CDR3 contains 14 residues. The CDR3 DNA sequence: TGTGCCACTGACGAAGCGGGGGGCCTAAAGACCCAGTACTTC. Protein: CATDEAGGLKTQYF.

The chain is built from TRBV20-1 and TRBJ2-5; 7 bases are shared with TRBD1. J lost 14 bases, V lost 0 bases, and 6 bases had no gene match. CDR1 DFQATT and CDR2 SNEGSKA come from the germline V gene (reference sequence). The CDR3 runs 11 residues. CDR3 sequence reads: CSAREQGKEYF. The CDR3 DNA reads TGCAGTGCTAGAGAACAGGGGAAAGAATACTTC.

This clone appeared a single time. The chain has TRBV11-2 and TRBJ1-2; a possible D gene is TRBD1 (5 bases). The CDR3 sequence is 13 residues long. V lost 5 bases and J 1 base, leaving 8 bases between the germline ends. CDR1 is SGHAT, CDR2 FQNNGV, per germline. CDR3 in amino acids: CASSRQINYGYTF. The CDR3 region has the DNA TGTGCCAGCAGCAGACAGATTAACTATGGCTACACCTTC.

The chain joins TRBV5-1 to TRBJ1-1; weak D call: TRBD1 (6 bases). Germline loops: CDR1 SGHRS, CDR2 YFSETQ. V lost 4 bases and J lost 5, with 18 bases in between. CDR3 size: 15 residues. The CDR3 is CASSRKTGSGTEAFF. For the CDR3, the DNA is TGCGCCAGCAGCCGGAAAACAGGGTCTGGGACTGAAGCTTTCTTT.

The V gene is TRBV2, the J gene TRBJ1-1; D not certain. Looked up from germline, CDR1 is SNHLY and CDR2 is FYNNEI. The CDR3 sequence is 12 residues long. V lost 5 bases and J lost 6, with 10 bases in between. The CDR3 here is CASSPELAEAFF. CDR3 DNA sequence: TGTGCCAGCAGTCCTGAGCTCGCTGAAGCTTTCTTT.

The chain recombines TRBV18 with TRBJ2-3, with D perhaps TRBD1 (5 bases). CDR1 is KGHSH, CDR2 LQKENI, per germline. Trimming removed 3 bases from V and 4 bases from J, with 14 bases in between. The CDR3 runs 15 residues. Written as DNA, the CDR3 is TGTGCCAGCTCACCCCTTAATCTAGGGGCAGATACGCAGTATTTT. As protein: CASSPLNLGADTQYF.

The chain links TRBV28 to TRBJ1-2; 10 bases match TRBD1. The CDR3 sequence is 13 residues long. V dropped 7 bases and J dropped 6; count of bases not matched to a gene: 5. Looked up from germline, CDR1 is MDHEN and CDR2 is SYDVKM. CDR3 amino acids: CASTGTGDNGYTF. The CDR3 DNA follows: TGTGCCAGCACCGGGACAGGGGACAATGGCTACACCTTC.

The rearrangement joins TRBV29-1 to TRBJ1-2, with D perhaps matching TRBD1 (5 bases). The CDR3 length is 13 residues. CDR1 SQVTM and CDR2 ANQGSEA come from the germline V gene. Trimming shortened V by 4 bases and J by 6 bases, and 15 bases separated the two germline ends. Here the CDR3 reads CSVGSGRYDGYTF. For the CDR3, the DNA is TGCAGCGTTGGGTCAGGGAGGTACGATGGCTACACCTTC.

The J gene is TRBJ1-1, the V gene TRBV5-1; D may be TRBD1 (5 bases). V was clipped by 2 bases and J by 5 bases, with 13 bases between them. The CDR3 length is 14 residues. The germline gives CDR1 SGHRS, CDR2 YFSETQ. CDR3 protein: CASSFQGIRTEAFF. The CDR3 bases are TGCGCCAGCAGCTTCCAGGGTATAAGGACTGAAGCTTTCTTT.

The V call is TRBV11-2, the J call TRBJ1-4; 7 nucleotides agree with TRBD1. Germline V gene lookup returns CDR1 SGHAT and CDR2 FQNNGV. The CDR3 runs 17 residues. With 2 bases clipped from V and 4 bases from J, the junction kept 10 bases outside the gene matches. The DNA of the CDR3 is TGTGCCAGCAGCTTACAATGGGGACAGACAGTTAATGAAAAACTGTTTTTT. Amino acids: CASSLQWGQTVNEKLFF. The full variable domain, completed using reference TRBV11-2 and TRBJ1-4, is EAGVAQSPRYKIIEKRQSVAFWCNPISGHATLYWYQQILGQGPKLLIQFQNNGVVDDSQLPKDRFSAERLKGVDSTLKIQPAKLEDSAVYLCASSLQWGQTVNEKLFFGSGTQLSVL.

This sequence joins TRBV5-1 and TRBJ2-3, with 9 bases aligning to TRBD2. The CDR3 sequence is 18 residues long. Germline loops: CDR1 SGHRS, CDR2 YFSETQ. With 4 bases clipped from V and 1 base from J, the junction kept 13 bases outside the gene matches. The CDR3 nucleotides are TGCGCCAGCAGCCCCCGAGGGCGGGGGGGCCAGGGCACAGATACGCAGTATTTT. This codes for CASSPRGRGGQGTDTQYF.

The rearrangement joins TRBV27 to TRBJ1-1, with TRBD1 identical over 7 bases. This CDR3 has 16 residues. Germline assignment: CDR1 MNHEY and CDR2 SMNVEV (reference sequence). V dropped 3 bases and J dropped 2; count of bases not matched to a gene: 9. The chain's CDR3 is CASSLIRQGVNTEAFF. CDR3 DNA: TGTGCCAGCAGTTTGATAAGACAGGGCGTAAACACTGAAGCTTTCTTT.

The J gene is TRBJ1-1, the V gene TRBV7-9; weak D call: TRBD1 (5 bases). Trimming removed 6 bases at V and 3 bases at J, with 11 bases between. The CDR3 is 13 residues long. Germline CDR1 reads SEHNR; CDR2 reads FQNEAQ (reference sequence). The CDR3, as DNA: TGTGCCAGCAGTCCCATAGGGGACACTGAAGCTTTCTTT. Its protein product is CASSPIGDTEAFF.

The V gene is TRBV15, the J gene TRBJ1-2, with TRBD1 matching over 7 bases. CDR1 LNHNV and CDR2 YYDKDF come from the germline V gene (reference sequence). The CDR3 sequence is 15 residues long. Trimming took 5 bases from V and 6 from J; bases not matched to a gene: 12. CDR3: CATSLRRGIMNGYTF. The CDR3 DNA follows: TGTGCCACCAGCTTACGCAGGGGGATCATGAATGGCTACACCTTC.

The count of this clone is one. This chain links TRBV7-9 with TRBJ1-1; the D gene is possibly TRBD1 (6 bases). The V end was cut by 2 bases, the J end by 2 bases, with 12 bases between. Germline CDR1 is SEHNR and CDR2 is FQNEAQ (reference sequence). The CDR3 runs 15 residues. CDR3 in amino acids: CASSLLQGLNTEAFF. The CDR3 DNA reads TGTGCCAGCAGCTTATTACAGGGACTAAACACTGAAGCTTTCTTT.

This clone came up once. The chain couples TRBV19 to TRBJ1-1; 12 bases align to TRBD1. Germline-derived CDR1 and CDR2 are LNHDA and SQIVND (reference sequence). The CDR3 spans 15 residues. V lost 3 bases and J lost 7; bases outside the gene matches: 6. The CDR3 DNA is TGTGCCAGTAGTATTGGGACAGGGGGCGCGGATGAAGCTTTCTTT. Its translation is CASSIGTGGADEAFF.

The chain recombines TRBV28 with TRBJ1-2; 8 bases line up with TRBD1. CDR1 and CDR2 (germline): MDHEN, SYDVKM. V dropped 6 bases and J dropped 2; count of bases not matched to a gene: 5. The CDR3 sequence is 14 residues long. CDR3 sequence (DNA): TGTGCCAGCAGGCAGGGACAGGAGAACTATGGCTACACCTTC. Translating gives CASRQGQENYGYTF.

This chain connects TRBV5-1 to TRBJ2-3; weak D call: TRBD1 (6 bases). Germline V gives CDR1 SGHRS, CDR2 YFSETQ. V lost 5 bases and J 2 bases, leaving 12 bases between the germline ends. This CDR3 is built from 14 residues. CDR3 bases: TGCGCCAGCAGTTCCGGGACACCCACAGATACGCAGTATTTT. Translation gives CASSSGTPTDTQYF.

This chain links TRBV6-5 with TRBJ2-3, with 10 bases that match TRBD1. Germline V gene lookup returns CDR1 MNHEY and CDR2 SVGAGI. V trimming: 3 bases; J trimming: 10 bases; junction bases outside the gene matches: 7. The CDR3 totals 14 residues. This CDR3 is CASSYKGQGTAQYF. As DNA, the CDR3 is TGTGCCAGCAGTTATAAGGGACAGGGGACGGCGCAGTATTTT.

This chain connects TRBV9 to TRBJ2-7, with D unresolved. There are 14 residues in the CDR3. Germline loops: CDR1 SGDLS, CDR2 YYNGEE. V shed 4 bases and J shed 4 bases, with 15 bases lying between them. This chain's CDR3 is CASSSAFGSYEQYF. The CDR3 DNA reads as TGTGCCAGCAGCAGCGCCTTCGGATCATACGAGCAGTACTTC. Looking up the rest from reference TRBV9 and TRBJ2-7 gives the full variable domain: DSGVTQTPKHLITATGQRVTLRCSPRSGDLSVYWYQQSLDQGLQFLIQYYNGEERAKGNILERFSAQQFPDLHSELNLSSLELGDSALYFCASSSAFGSYEQYFGPGTRLTVT.

The chain recombines TRBV19 with TRBJ1-5; no clear D gene. The CDR3 totals 12 residues. CDR1 is LNHDA, CDR2 SQIVND, per germline (reference sequence). Trimming stripped 5 bases from V and 11 bases from J, with 13 bases between. CDR3 loop: CASSPRHQSQHF. In DNA form, the CDR3 reads TGTGCCAGTAGTCCCAGACACCAGTCCCAGCATTTT.

The V gene is TRBV18, the J gene TRBJ2-5, with 8 bases fitting TRBD1. From germline, CDR1 is KGHSH and CDR2 LQKENI. J gave up 7 bases and V 2 bases, and 15 bases lay outside the gene matches. The CDR3 loop spans 17 amino acids. The CDR3 spells CASSPTTGRGQGATQYF. CDR3 coding DNA: TGTGCCAGCTCACCAACCACGGGCAGGGGGCAGGGGGCGACCCAGTACTTC.